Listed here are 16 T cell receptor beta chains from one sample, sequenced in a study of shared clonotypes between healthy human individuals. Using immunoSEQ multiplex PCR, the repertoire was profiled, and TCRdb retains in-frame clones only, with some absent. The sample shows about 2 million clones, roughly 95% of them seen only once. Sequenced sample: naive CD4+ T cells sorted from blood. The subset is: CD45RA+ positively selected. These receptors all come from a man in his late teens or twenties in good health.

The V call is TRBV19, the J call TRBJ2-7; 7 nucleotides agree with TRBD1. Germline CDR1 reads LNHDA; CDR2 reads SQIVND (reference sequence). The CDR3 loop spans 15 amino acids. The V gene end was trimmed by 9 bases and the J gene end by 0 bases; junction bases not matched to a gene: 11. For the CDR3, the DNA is TGTGCCAGCAAGAAACAGGGGTCTAGCTCCTACGAGCAGTACTTC. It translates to CASKKQGSSSYEQYF.

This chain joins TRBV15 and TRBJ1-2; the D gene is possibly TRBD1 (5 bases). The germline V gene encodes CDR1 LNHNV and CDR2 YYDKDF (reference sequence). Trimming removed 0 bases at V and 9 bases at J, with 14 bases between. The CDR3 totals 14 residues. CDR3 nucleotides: TGTGCCACCAGCAGAGACCCAGGGATGATTAGCTACACCTTC. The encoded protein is CATSRDPGMISYTF.

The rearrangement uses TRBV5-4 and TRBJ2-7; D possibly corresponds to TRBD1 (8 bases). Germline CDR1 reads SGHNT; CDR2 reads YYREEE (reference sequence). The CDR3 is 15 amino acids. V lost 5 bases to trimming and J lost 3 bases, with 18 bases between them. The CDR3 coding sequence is TGTGCCAGCAGACCAGGGGGCGGGAGAATCTACGAGCAGTACTTC. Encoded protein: CASRPGGGRIYEQYF.

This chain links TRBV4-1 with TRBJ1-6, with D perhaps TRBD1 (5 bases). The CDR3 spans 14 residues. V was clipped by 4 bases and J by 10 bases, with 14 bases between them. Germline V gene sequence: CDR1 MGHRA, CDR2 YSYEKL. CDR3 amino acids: CASSLRVEESPLHF. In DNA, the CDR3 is TGCGCCAGCAGCCTCAGGGTAGAGGAGTCACCCCTCCACTTT.

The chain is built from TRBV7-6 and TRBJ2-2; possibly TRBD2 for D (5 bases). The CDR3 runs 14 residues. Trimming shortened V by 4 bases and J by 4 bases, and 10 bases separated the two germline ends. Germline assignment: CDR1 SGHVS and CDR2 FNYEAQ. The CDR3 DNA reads TGTGCCAGCAGCTGGAACAGCGGCACCGGGGAGCTGTTTTTT. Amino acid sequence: CASSWNSGTGELFF.

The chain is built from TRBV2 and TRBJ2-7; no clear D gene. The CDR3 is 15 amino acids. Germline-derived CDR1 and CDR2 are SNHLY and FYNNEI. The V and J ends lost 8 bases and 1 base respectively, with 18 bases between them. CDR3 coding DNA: TGTGCCAGCTTCTTAACGGGTGAAGGGTCCTACGAGCAGTACTTC. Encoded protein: CASFLTGEGSYEQYF. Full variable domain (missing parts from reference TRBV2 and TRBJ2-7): EPEVTQTPSHQVTQMGQEVILRCVPISNHLYFYWYRQILGQKVEFLVSFYNNEISEKSEIFDDQFSVERPDGSNFTLKIRSTKLEDSAMYFCASFLTGEGSYEQYFGPGTRLTVT.

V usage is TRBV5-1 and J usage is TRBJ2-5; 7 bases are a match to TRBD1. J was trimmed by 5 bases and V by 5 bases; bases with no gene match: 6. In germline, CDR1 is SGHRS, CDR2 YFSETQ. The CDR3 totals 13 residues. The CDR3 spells CASSTLRGETQYF. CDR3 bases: TGCGCCAGCAGTACACTCAGGGGGGAGACCCAGTACTTC.

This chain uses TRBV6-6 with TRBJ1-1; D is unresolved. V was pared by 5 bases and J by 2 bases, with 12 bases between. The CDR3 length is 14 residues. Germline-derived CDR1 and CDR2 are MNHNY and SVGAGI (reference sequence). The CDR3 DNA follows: TGTGCCAGCAGTCCGGGCAGCCGTAACACTGAAGCTTTCTTT. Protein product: CASSPGSRNTEAFF.

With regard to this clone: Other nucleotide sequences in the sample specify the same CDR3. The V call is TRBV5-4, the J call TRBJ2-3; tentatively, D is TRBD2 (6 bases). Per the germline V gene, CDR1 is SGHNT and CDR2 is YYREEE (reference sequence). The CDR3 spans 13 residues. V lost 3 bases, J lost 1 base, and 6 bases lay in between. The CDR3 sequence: CASSSGGTDTQYF. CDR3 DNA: TGTGCCAGCAGCTCGGGGGGCACAGATACGCAGTATTTT.

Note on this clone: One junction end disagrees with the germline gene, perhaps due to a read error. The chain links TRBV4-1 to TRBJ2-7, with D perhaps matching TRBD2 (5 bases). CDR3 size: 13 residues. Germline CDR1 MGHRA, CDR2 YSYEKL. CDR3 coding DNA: TGTGCCAGCAGCTCCGCGGGTTTATACGAGCAGTACTTC. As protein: CASSSAGLYEQYF.

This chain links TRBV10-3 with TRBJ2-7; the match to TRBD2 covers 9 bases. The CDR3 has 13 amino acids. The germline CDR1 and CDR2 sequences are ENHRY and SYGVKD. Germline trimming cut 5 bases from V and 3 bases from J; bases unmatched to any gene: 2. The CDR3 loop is CAISRTSDYEQYF. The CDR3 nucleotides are TGTGCCATCAGTCGGACTAGCGACTACGAGCAGTACTTC.

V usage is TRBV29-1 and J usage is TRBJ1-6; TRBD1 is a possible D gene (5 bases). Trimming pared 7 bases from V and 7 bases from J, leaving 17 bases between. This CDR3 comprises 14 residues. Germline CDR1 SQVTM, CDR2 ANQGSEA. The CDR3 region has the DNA TGCAGCGCGAAAGAGGCAGGGCAAAATTCACCCCTCCACTTT. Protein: CSAKEAGQNSPLHF.

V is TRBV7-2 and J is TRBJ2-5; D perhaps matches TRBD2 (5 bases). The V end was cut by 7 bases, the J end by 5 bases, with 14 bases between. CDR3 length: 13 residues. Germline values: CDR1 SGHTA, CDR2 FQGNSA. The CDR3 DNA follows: TGTGCCAGCACCCTTAGCGTTCAGGAGACCCAGTACTTC. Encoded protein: CASTLSVQETQYF. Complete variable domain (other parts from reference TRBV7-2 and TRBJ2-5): GAGVSQSPSNKVTEKGKDVELRCDPISGHTALYWYRQSLGQGLEFLIYFQGNSAPDKSGLPSDRFSAERTGGSVSTLTIQRTQQEDSAVYLCASTLSVQETQYFGPGTRLLVL.

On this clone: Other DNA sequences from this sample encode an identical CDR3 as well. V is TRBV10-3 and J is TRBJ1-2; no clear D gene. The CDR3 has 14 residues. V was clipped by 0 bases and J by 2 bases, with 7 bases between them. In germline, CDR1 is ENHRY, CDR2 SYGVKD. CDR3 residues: CAISESGRNYGYTF. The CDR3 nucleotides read TGTGCCATCAGTGAGTCGGGCAGGAACTATGGCTACACCTTC.

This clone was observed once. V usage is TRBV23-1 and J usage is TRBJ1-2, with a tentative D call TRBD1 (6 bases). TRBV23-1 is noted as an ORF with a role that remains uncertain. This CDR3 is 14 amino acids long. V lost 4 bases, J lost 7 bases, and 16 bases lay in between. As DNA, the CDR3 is TGCGCCAGCAGTCCCGAGGGGGTTGTTGGTGGCTACACCTTC. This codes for CASSPEGVVGGYTF.

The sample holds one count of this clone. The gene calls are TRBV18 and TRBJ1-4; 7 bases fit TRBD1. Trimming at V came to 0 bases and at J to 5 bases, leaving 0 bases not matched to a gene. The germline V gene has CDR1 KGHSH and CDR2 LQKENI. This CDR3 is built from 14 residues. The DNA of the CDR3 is TGTGCCAGCTCACCACCGACAGGGAATGAAAAACTGTTTTTT. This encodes CASSPPTGNEKLFF.